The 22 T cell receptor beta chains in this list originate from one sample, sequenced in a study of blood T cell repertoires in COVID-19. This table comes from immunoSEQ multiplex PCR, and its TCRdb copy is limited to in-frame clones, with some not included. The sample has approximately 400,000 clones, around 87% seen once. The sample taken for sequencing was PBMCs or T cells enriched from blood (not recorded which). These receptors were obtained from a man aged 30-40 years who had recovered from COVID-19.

CDR3 region: CASSLQGFRDYGYTF. DNA of the CDR3: TGTGCCAGCAGCTTACAGGGTTTTAGGGACTATGGCTACACCTTC. The rearrangement joins TRBV5-4 to TRBJ1-2; weak D call: TRBD1 (6 bases). Germline V lookup: CDR1 SGHNT, CDR2 YYREEE (reference sequence). Deletions cut 2 bases from V and 3 bases from J, with 14 bases between. The CDR3 sequence is 15 residues long. Using reference TRBV5-4 and TRBJ1-2 for the parts outside the CDR3, the full variable domain is ETGVTQSPTHLIKTRGQQVTLRCSSQSGHNTVSWYQQALGQGPQFIFQYYREEENGRGNFPPRFSGLQFPNYSSELNVNALELDDSALYLCASSLQGFRDYGYTFGSGTRLTVV.

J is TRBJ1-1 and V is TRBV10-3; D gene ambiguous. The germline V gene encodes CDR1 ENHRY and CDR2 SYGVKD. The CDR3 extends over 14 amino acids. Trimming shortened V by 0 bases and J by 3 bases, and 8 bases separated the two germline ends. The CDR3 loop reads CAISESGGDTEAFF. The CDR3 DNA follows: TGTGCCATCAGTGAGTCGGGCGGGGACACTGAAGCTTTCTTT.

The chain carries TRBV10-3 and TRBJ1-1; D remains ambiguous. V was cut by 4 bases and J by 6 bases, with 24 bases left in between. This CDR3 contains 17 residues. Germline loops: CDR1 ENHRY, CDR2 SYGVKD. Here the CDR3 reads CAISAEPGTWRMAEAFF. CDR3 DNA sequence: TGTGCCATCAGTGCCGAACCGGGAACCTGGAGGATGGCTGAAGCTTTCTTT.

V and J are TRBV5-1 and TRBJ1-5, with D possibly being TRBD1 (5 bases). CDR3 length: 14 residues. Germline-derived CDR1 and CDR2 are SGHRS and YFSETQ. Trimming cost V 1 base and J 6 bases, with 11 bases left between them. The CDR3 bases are TGCGCCAGCAGCTTGAGTGGGGGGACTCAGCCCCAGCATTTT. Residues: CASSLSGGTQPQHF.

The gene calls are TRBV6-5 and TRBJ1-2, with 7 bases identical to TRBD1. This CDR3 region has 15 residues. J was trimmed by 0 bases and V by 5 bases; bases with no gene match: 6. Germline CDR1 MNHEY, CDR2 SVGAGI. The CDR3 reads CASSPRDSANYGYTF. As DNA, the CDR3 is TGTGCCAGCAGTCCCCGGGACAGCGCTAACTATGGCTACACCTTC.

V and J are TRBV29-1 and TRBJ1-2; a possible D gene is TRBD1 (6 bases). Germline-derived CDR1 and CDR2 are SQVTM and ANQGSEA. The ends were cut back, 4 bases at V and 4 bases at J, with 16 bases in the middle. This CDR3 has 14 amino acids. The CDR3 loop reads CSVGGGRTLYGYTF. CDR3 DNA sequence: TGCAGCGTTGGGGGGGGCAGGACCCTCTATGGCTACACCTTC.

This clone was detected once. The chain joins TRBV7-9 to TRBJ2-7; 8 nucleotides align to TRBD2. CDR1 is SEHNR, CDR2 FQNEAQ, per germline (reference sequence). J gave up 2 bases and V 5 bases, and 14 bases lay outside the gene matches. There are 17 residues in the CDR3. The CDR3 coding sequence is TGTGCCAGCAGCCCTGTGACCGGACTAGCCCGCCCCTACGAGCAGTACTTC. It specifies CASSPVTGLARPYEQYF.

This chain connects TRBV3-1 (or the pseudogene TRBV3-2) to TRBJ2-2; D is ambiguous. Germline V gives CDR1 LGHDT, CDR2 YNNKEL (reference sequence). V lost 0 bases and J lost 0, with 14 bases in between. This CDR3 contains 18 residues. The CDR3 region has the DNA TGTGCCAGCAGCCAAGATCGTTCGGCGGCCACGAACACCGGGGAGCTGTTTTTT. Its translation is CASSQDRSAATNTGELFF.

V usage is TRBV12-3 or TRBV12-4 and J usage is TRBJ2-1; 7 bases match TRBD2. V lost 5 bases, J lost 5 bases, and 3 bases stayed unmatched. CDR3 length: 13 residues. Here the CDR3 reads CASSRGGDNEQFF. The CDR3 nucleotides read TGTGCCAGCAGTCGTGGGGGGGACAATGAGCAGTTCTTC.

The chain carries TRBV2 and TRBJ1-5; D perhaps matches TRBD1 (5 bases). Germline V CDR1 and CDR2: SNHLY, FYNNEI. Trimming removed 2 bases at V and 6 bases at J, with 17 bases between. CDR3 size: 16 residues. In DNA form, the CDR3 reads TGTGCCAGCAGTGAAAGGGCGGCGGGGGGGGTTCAGCCCCAGCATTTT. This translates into CASSERAAGGVQPQHF.

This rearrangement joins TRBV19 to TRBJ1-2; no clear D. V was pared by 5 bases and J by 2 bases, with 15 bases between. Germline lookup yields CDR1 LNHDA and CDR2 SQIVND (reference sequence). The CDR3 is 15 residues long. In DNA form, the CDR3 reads TGTGCCAGTAGTCCTGCCGGGTCCTCGAACTATGGCTACACCTTC. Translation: CASSPAGSSNYGYTF.

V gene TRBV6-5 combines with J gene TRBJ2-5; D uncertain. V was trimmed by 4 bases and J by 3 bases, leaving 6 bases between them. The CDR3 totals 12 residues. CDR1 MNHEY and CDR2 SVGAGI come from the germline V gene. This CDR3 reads CASSFPEETQYF. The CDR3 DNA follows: TGTGCCAGCAGTTTCCCGGAAGAGACCCAGTACTTC.

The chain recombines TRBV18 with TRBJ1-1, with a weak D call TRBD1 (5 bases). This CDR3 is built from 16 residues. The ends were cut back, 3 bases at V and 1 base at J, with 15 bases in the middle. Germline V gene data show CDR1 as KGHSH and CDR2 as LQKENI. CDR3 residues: CASSPVREPTNTEAFF. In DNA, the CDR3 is TGTGCCAGCTCACCTGTCAGGGAACCAACGAACACTGAAGCTTTCTTT.

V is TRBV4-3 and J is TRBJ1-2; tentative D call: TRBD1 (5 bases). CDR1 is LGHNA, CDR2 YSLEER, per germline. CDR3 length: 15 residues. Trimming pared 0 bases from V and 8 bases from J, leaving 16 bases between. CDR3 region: CASSQDLGTGGGYTF. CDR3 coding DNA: TGCGCCAGCAGCCAAGATTTGGGAACCGGGGGGGGCTACACCTTC.

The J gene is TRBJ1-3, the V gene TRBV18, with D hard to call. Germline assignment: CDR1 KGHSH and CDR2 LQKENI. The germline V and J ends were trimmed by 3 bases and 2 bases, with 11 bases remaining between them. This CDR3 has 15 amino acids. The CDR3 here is CASSPVPVPGNTIYF. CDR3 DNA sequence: TGTGCCAGCTCACCTGTCCCCGTTCCTGGAAACACCATATATTTT.

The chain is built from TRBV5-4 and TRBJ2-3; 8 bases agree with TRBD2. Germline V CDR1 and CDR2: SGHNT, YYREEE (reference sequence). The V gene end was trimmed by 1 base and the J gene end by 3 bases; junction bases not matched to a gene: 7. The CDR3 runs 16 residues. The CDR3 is CASSLRLAGLTDTQYF. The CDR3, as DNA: TGTGCCAGCAGCTTGAGGTTAGCGGGGTTGACAGATACGCAGTATTTT.

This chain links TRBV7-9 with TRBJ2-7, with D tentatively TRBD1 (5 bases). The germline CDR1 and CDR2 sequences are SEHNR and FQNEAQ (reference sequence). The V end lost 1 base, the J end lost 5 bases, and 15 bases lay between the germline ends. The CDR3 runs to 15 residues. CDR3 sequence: CASSLEGRVGNEQYF. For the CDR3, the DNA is TGTGCCAGCAGCTTAGAGGGCAGGGTCGGCAACGAGCAGTACTTC. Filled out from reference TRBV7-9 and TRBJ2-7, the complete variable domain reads DTGVSQNPRHKITKRGQNVTFRCDPISEHNRLYWYRQTLGQGPEFLTYFQNEAQLEKSRLLSDRFSAERPKGSFSTLEIQRTEQGDSAMYLCASSLEGRVGNEQYFGPGTRLTVT.

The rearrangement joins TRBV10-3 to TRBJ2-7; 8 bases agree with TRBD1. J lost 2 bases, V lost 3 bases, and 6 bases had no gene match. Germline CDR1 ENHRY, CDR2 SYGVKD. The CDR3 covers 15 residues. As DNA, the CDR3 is TGTGCCATCAGTGACTCCGGGACAGGTCCCTACGAGCAGTACTTC. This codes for CAISDSGTGPYEQYF.

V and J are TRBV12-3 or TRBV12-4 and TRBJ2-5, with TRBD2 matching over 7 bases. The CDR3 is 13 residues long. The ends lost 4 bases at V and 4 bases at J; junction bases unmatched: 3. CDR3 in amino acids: CASSWDYGETQYF. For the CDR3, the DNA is TGTGCCAGCAGTTGGGACTACGGAGAGACCCAGTACTTC.

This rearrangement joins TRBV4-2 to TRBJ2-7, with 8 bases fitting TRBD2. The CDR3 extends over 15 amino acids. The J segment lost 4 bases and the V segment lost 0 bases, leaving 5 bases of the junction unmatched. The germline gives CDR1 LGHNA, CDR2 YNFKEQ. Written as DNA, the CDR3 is TGTGCCAGCAGCCAAGAGTTTAGCGGGGCGTACGAGCAGTACTTC. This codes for CASSQEFSGAYEQYF.

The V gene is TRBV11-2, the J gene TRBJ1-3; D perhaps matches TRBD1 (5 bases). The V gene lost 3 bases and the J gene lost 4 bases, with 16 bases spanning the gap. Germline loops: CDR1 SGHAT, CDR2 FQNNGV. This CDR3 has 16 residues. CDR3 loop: CASSLTDRLTGNTIYF. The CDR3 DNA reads TGTGCCAGCAGCTTGACAGACCGACTTACGGGAAACACCATATATTTT.

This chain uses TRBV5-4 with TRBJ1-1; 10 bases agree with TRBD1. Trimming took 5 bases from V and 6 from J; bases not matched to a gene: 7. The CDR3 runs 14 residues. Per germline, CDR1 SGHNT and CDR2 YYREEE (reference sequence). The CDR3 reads CASSFDRGLSEAFF. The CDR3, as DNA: TGTGCCAGCAGTTTCGACAGGGGGCTCTCTGAAGCTTTCTTT.